Listed here is a single T cell receptor (beta chain). Recovered status in Cohort 3 required two negative PCRs, clearance, or symptom resolution. The data were taken from a study of blood T cell repertoires in COVID-19. About the research overall: PBMCs, B-cell-depleted T cells, or T cells were the source of the cDNA or gDNA that made up the material.

The germline gives CDR1 WNHNN, CDR2 SYGVQD (reference sequence). Trimming stripped 3 bases from V and 7 bases from J, with 15 bases between. The CDR3 is 14 residues long. The method was immunoSEQ multiplex PCR; TCRdb's version includes in-frame clones alone and lacks a portion of them. The repertoire includes hundreds of thousands of clones, 86% of them detected once, and 2% to 2.5% sits in the top ten. The genes are TRBV10-1 and TRBJ1-2; perhaps TRBD1 as D (5 bases). The receptor's source is a woman aged 50 to 65 who had recovered from COVID-19. The sequenced material came from PBMCs or T cells enriched from blood (not recorded which). CDR3: CASSDGRAVSGYTF. Written as DNA, the CDR3 is TGCGCCAGCAGTGACGGCAGGGCGGTCAGTGGCTACACCTTC.